Given below is one T cell receptor (beta chain) in context. CDR3 length equals 15 residues. The germline V gene has CDR1 LGHNA and CDR2 YSLEER. V lost 0 bases and J lost 3, with 9 bases in between. This specimen comes from a study of blood T cell repertoires in COVID-19. The wider study: Italy, Spain and the United States were the sources of the convalescent and acute COVID-19 samples. T cells, B-cell-depleted T cells, or PBMCs provided the cDNA or gDNA that served as material.

Original analysis: Reference gene primer amplification gave estimated nucleated cell counts. Here immunoSEQ multiplex PCR was the method, and the copy in TCRdb shows in-frame clones only, minus some. V, J and clone size were drawn from that table, and D and trimming were deduced from the DNA. There are some 130,000 clones in the sample; approximately 70% occur only once, and about 1.9% lies in the top ten. The sample comprised peripheral blood. This TCR was recovered from a woman in her 70s with acute or convalescent COVID-19. V is TRBV4-3 and J is TRBJ1-5; D is perhaps TRBD1 (6 bases). The CDR3 DNA is TGCGCCAGCAGCCAAGATGCAGGGGTCAATCAGCCCCAGCATTTT. Protein sequence: CASSQDAGVNQPQHF.